The 22 T cell receptor beta chains below were found in one sample sequenced in a study of blood T cell repertoires in COVID-19. Using immunoSEQ multiplex PCR, the repertoire was profiled, and TCRdb retains in-frame clones only, with some absent. The table lists 450,000 or so clones, around 91% of them singletons. Sample: PBMCs or T cells enriched from blood (not recorded which). Receptors originate from a young man who had recovered from COVID-19.

This clone was counted once. Other DNA sequences in this sample translate to the same CDR3. This chain links TRBV18 with TRBJ1-3, with 8 positions matching TRBD1. Germline CDR1 and CDR2: KGHSH and LQKENI. There are 17 residues in the CDR3. V shed 3 bases, J shed 0 bases, and the junction held 7 bases outside the gene matches. CDR3 nucleotide sequence: TGTGCCAGCTCACCTAGAGGACAGGGAGACTCTGGAAACACCATATATTTT. Amino acids: CASSPRGQGDSGNTIYF. Full variable domain (missing parts from reference TRBV18 and TRBJ1-3): NAGVMQNPRHLVRRRGQEARLRCSPMKGHSHVYWYRQLPEEGLKFMVYLQKENIIDESGMPKERFSAEFPKEGPSILRIQQVVRGDSAAYFCASSPRGQGDSGNTIYFGEGSWLTVV.

This clone has just one count. This sequence joins TRBV5-1 and TRBJ1-2; D perhaps matches TRBD1 (5 bases). The CDR3 is 14 amino acids. CDR1 SGHRS and CDR2 YFSETQ come from the germline V gene. V lost 3 bases to trimming and J lost 5 bases, with 14 bases between them. The CDR3 DNA reads TGCGCCAGCAGCTCAGAATGGGGGGAGTATGGCTACACCTTC. It specifies CASSSEWGEYGYTF.

This clone was counted at least ten times. This chain connects TRBV5-1 to TRBJ1-4, with 12 bases fitting TRBD1. CDR1 and CDR2 (germline): SGHRS, YFSETQ. The CDR3 totals 15 residues. V lost 0 bases to trimming and J lost 8 bases; unmatched junction nucleotides: 2. The CDR3, as DNA: TGCGCCAGCAGCTTGGCCGGGACAGGGGGCGAAAAACTGTTTTTT. The encoded protein is CASSLAGTGGEKLFF.

V and J are TRBV5-6 and TRBJ2-7; 9 nucleotides align to TRBD1. With V trimmed by 0 bases and J by 1 base, 8 bases remained unmatched. There are 17 residues in the CDR3. Per germline, CDR1 SGHDT and CDR2 YYEEEE. CDR3 sequence: CASSLVGSGTGSYEQYF. The CDR3 nucleotides read TGTGCCAGCAGCTTGGTGGGGTCCGGGACAGGGTCCTACGAGCAGTACTTC.

The rearrangement uses TRBV6-2 or TRBV6-3 and TRBJ2-7, with a possible D match to TRBD2 (6 bases). In germline, CDR1 is MNHEY, CDR2 SVGEGT. V was shortened by 5 bases and J by 3 bases, with 8 bases between the two germline ends. The CDR3 contains 12 residues. CDR3 DNA sequence: TGTGCCAGCAGTGGACTAATCTACGAGCAGTACTTC. Translation: CASSGLIYEQYF.

The CDR3 sequence is CASSLGQGWNSPLHF. CDR3 sequence (DNA): TGCGCCAGCAGCCTCGGACAGGGGTGGAATTCACCCCTCCACTTT. The rearrangement uses TRBV5-1 and TRBJ1-6, with TRBD1 identical over 9 bases. The J segment lost 7 bases and the V segment lost 4 bases, leaving 6 bases of the junction unmatched. The germline CDR1 and CDR2 sequences are SGHRS and YFSETQ. CDR3 size: 15 residues.

The chain employs TRBV5-6 and TRBJ2-7; 7 bases are a match to TRBD1. The CDR3 extends over 13 amino acids. CDR1 is SGHDT, CDR2 YYEEEE, per germline. Trimming cost V 2 bases and J 4 bases; bases outside gene matches: 3. CDR3 loop: CASSLTQGYEQYF. In nucleotides, the CDR3 is TGTGCCAGCAGCTTAACACAGGGGTACGAGCAGTACTTC.

This chain joins TRBV28 and TRBJ2-3; D possibly corresponds to TRBD2 (5 bases). In germline, CDR1 is MDHEN, CDR2 SYDVKM. The CDR3 contains 12 residues. The V end lost 8 bases, the J end lost 5 bases, and 11 bases lay between the germline ends. CDR3 in amino acids: CASSSGLDTQYF. CDR3 sequence (DNA): TGTGCCAGCTCGAGCGGCCTAGATACGCAGTATTTT.

This chain uses TRBV7-6 with TRBJ2-7; 11 bases agree with TRBD2. V was clipped by 5 bases and J by 6 bases; unmatched bases: 15. Germline V CDR1 and CDR2: SGHVS, FNYEAQ. The CDR3 runs 17 residues. This CDR3 reads CASSPVPSGGRSGEQYF. DNA of the CDR3: TGTGCCAGCAGCCCGGTCCCTAGCGGGGGGAGGTCGGGCGAGCAGTACTTC.

The chain links TRBV5-1 to TRBJ2-1; TRBD2 matches at 11 bases. Losses at the gene ends were 6 bases for V and 5 bases for J; bases not matched to a gene: 7. The CDR3 has 15 residues. The germline V gene encodes CDR1 SGHRS and CDR2 YFSETQ. The CDR3 DNA is TGCGCCAGCATCCTAGGGACTAGCGGAAACAATGAGCAGTTCTTC. Its translation: CASILGTSGNNEQFF.

The chain employs TRBV5-1 and TRBJ1-5; D is ambiguous. The CDR3 length is 15 residues. The V and J ends lost 4 bases and 0 bases respectively, with 11 bases between them. Germline CDR1 is SGHRS and CDR2 is YFSETQ. The CDR3: CASSPAGNSNQPQHF. The CDR3 DNA reads as TGCGCCAGCAGCCCCGCGGGGAATAGCAATCAGCCCCAGCATTTT. The complete variable domain, with remaining parts taken from reference TRBV5-1 and TRBJ1-5, reads KAGVTQTPRYLIKTRGQQVTLSCSPISGHRSVSWYQQTPGQGLQFLFEYFSETQRNKGNFPGRFSGRQFSNSRSEMNVSTLELGDSALYLCASSPAGNSNQPQHFGDGTRLSIL.

The chain uses TRBV7-8 and TRBJ2-1; 8 bases match TRBD2. Per germline, CDR1 SGHVS and CDR2 FQNEAQ. The CDR3 has 16 residues. V gave up 3 bases and J gave up 10 bases; unmatched junction bases: 14. Written as DNA, the CDR3 is TGTGCCAGCAGCTTTCGTTCGGCTAGCGGGTACATAGAGCAGTTCTTC. Translation: CASSFRSASGYIEQFF.

The chain links TRBV5-6 to TRBJ1-1, with D possibly TRBD1 on 5 matching bases. This CDR3 contains 15 residues. The germline V gene encodes CDR1 SGHDT and CDR2 YYEEEE. V was trimmed by 0 bases and J by 3 bases, leaving 12 bases between them. The CDR3 spells CASSLVRGLDTEAFF. CDR3 coding DNA: TGTGCCAGCAGCTTGGTTAGGGGTCTGGACACTGAAGCTTTCTTT.

The chain combines TRBV6-5 with TRBJ1-2; D unclear. This CDR3 is built from 14 residues. Trimming pared 7 bases from V and 0 bases from J, leaving 12 bases between. Germline CDR1 reads MNHEY; CDR2 reads SVGAGI. CDR3 sequence: CASTREPANYGYTF. The CDR3 DNA reads TGTGCCAGCACGAGGGAACCGGCTAACTATGGCTACACCTTC.

J is TRBJ2-2 and V is TRBV5-4; 12 bases are a match to TRBD2. The V gene's germline CDR1 is SGHNT and CDR2 YYREEE (reference sequence). The CDR3 length is 16 residues. J was trimmed by 5 bases and V by 4 bases; bases with no gene match: 6. CDR3 amino acids: CASSPASGGATGELFF. DNA for the CDR3: TGTGCCAGCAGCCCGGCTAGCGGGGGGGCGACCGGGGAGCTGTTTTTT.

This chain joins TRBV7-9 and TRBJ1-1; 9 bases line up with TRBD1. CDR1 SEHNR and CDR2 FQNEAQ come from the germline V gene (reference sequence). V was clipped by 5 bases and J by 4 bases; unmatched bases: 11. There are 16 residues in the CDR3. CDR3 sequence reads: CASSRGQGSDRTEAFF. CDR3 bases: TGTGCCAGCAGCCGGGGACAGGGAAGTGATCGCACTGAAGCTTTCTTT.

The sample holds a few counts of this clone. This chain links TRBV7-3 with TRBJ1-6, with D tentatively TRBD1 (5 bases). V gave up 5 bases and J gave up 5 bases, with 13 bases separating them. The CDR3 is 15 residues long. Germline assignment: CDR1 SGHTA and CDR2 FQGTGA. The CDR3 protein is CASSEQAGDNSPLHF. CDR3 in DNA: TGTGCCAGCAGCGAACAGGCAGGAGATAATTCACCCCTCCACTTT.

The chain combines TRBV3-1 (or the pseudogene TRBV3-2) with TRBJ2-3; 8 bases map to TRBD1. V lost 6 bases to trimming and J lost 4 bases; unmatched junction nucleotides: 6. CDR3 length: 14 residues. Per the germline V gene, CDR1 is LGHDT and CDR2 is YNNKEL (reference sequence). This chain's CDR3 is CASSRYRGADTQYF. The CDR3 DNA is TGTGCCAGCAGTAGATACAGGGGGGCAGATACGCAGTATTTT.

The CDR3 sequence is CASGRGRNQPQHF. The CDR3 DNA is TGTGCCAGCGGGAGGGGACGAAATCAGCCCCAGCATTTT. V gene TRBV6-5 combines with J gene TRBJ1-5, with D possibly matching TRBD1 (5 bases). V was shortened by 8 bases and J by 4 bases, with 12 bases between the two germline ends. The germline gives CDR1 MNHEY, CDR2 SVGAGI. The CDR3 contains 13 residues.

The gene calls are TRBV11-2 and TRBJ1-1, with 12 bases that match TRBD1. Germline lookup yields CDR1 SGHAT and CDR2 FQNNGV. The CDR3 has 16 residues. V trimming: 5 bases; J trimming: 4 bases; junction bases outside the gene matches: 8. CDR3 residues: CASSLGTGGRRTEAFF. As DNA, the CDR3 is TGTGCCAGCAGCCTAGGGACAGGGGGCCGCCGCACTGAAGCTTTCTTT.

The chain uses TRBV6-5 and TRBJ1-1; possible D gene TRBD1, 5 bases. The length of the CDR3 is 12 residues. Germline-derived CDR1 and CDR2 are MNHEY and SVGAGI. Deletions cut 7 bases from V and 6 bases from J, with 12 bases between. CDR3 bases: TGTGCCAGCACCGGCGGGGGGGCTGAAGCTTTCTTT. Translated: CASTGGGAEAFF.

This clone was picked up a small number of times. The gene calls are TRBV24-1 and TRBJ1-2; no firm D call. Trimming left V 7 bases short and J 1 base short, with 12 bases between. The CDR3 totals 14 residues. Germline V lookup: CDR1 KGHDR, CDR2 SFDVKD. In DNA form, the CDR3 reads TGTGCCACCAGCGAGGATACCCGTAACTATGGCTACACCTTC. Translation gives CATSEDTRNYGYTF.